This TCR beta chain was recorded in a study of blood T cell repertoires in COVID-19. Study-level background: Italy, Spain and the United States were the sources of the convalescent and acute COVID-19 samples. Sample material is recorded as cDNA or gDNA derived from T cells, B-cell-depleted T cells, or PBMCs.

The count of this clone is one. Trimming took 1 base from V and 3 from J; bases not matched to a gene: 10. The CDR3 runs 16 residues. CDR1 GTSNPN and CDR2 SVGIG come from the germline V gene (reference sequence). Original analysis: Reference gene primer amplification gave estimated nucleated cell counts. Only in-frame clones appear in the TCRdb table, and some are missing; sequencing was by immunoSEQ multiplex PCR. V and J calls and clone size are given by that table; D and trimming were obtained from the DNA. The sample contains some 150,000 clones, around 90% of which appear only once. This chain uses TRBV30 with TRBJ1-1; 8 bases map to TRBD1. The sequenced sample was peripheral blood. This clonotype originated in a woman between 45 and 65 years old with acute or convalescent COVID-19. CDR3 DNA: TGTGCCTGGAGTGGTGGACAGGGCGGGTGGGACACTGAAGCTTTCTTT. Residues: CAWSGGQGGWDTEAFF.